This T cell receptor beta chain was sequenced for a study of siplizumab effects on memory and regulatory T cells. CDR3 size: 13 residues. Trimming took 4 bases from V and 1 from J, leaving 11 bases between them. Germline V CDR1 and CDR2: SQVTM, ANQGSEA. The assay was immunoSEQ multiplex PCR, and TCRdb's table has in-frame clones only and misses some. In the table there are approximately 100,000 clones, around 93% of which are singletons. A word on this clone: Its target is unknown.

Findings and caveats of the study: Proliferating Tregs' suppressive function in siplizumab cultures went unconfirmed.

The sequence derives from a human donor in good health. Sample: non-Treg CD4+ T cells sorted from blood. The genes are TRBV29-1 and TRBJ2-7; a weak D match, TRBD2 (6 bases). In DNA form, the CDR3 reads TGCAGCGTTGCGGGACGGGAGTCCTACGAGCAGTACTTC. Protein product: CSVAGRESYEQYF.